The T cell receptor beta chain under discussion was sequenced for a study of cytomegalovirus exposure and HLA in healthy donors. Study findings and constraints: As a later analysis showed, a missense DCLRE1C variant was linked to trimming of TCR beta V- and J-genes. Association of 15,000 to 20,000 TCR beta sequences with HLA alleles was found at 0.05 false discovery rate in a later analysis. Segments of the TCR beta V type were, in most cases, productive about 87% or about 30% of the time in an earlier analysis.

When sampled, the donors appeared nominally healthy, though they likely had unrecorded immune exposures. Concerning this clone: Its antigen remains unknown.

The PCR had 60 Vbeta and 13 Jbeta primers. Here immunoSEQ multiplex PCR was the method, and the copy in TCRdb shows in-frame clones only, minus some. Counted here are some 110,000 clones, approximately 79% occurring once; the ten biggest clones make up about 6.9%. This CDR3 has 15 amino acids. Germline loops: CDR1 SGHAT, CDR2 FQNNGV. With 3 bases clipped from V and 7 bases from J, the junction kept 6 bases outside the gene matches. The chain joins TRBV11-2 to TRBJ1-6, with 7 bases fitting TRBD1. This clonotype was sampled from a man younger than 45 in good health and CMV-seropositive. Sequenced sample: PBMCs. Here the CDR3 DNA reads TGTGCCAGCAGCTTGGACAGGTTCGTGAATTCACCCCTCCACTTT. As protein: CASSLDRFVNSPLHF.